The 22 T cell receptor beta chains in this list originate from one sample, sequenced in a study of control samples from healthy donors and cancer patients. This table comes from immunoSEQ multiplex PCR, and its TCRdb copy is limited to in-frame clones, with some not included. The repertoire holds around 53,000 clones, around 85% seen once, with roughly 2.8% in the top ten. The sequencing input was PBMCs. These receptor sequences come from a woman between 45 and 65 years old with lung cancer.

The V gene is TRBV10-2, the J gene TRBJ1-1; D is perhaps TRBD1 (5 bases). The CDR3 extends over 12 amino acids. Germline CDR1 and CDR2: WSHSY and SAAADI. With 0 bases removed from V and 11 bases from J, the gap between germline ends came to 10 bases. The CDR3 DNA sequence: TGCGCCAGCAGTGAGTCTGGGGAGGGGGCTTTCTTT. This encodes CASSESGEGAFF.

The chain is built from TRBV11-2 and TRBJ1-6, with D tentatively TRBD1 (5 bases). This CDR3 is built from 14 residues. V gave up 5 bases and J gave up 7 bases, with 12 bases separating them. Germline-derived CDR1 and CDR2 are SGHAT and FQNNGV. The CDR3 sequence: CASSRGVGNSPLHF. The CDR3 bases are TGTGCCAGCAGCCGAGGGGTGGGCAATTCACCCCTCCACTTT.

The V and J genes are TRBV20-1 and TRBJ2-6; D remains unclear. V shed 3 bases and J shed 0 bases, with 6 bases lying between them. CDR3 length: 14 residues. Germline CDR1 is DFQATT and CDR2 is SNEGSKA (reference sequence). CDR3 loop: CSASGLSGANVLTF. DNA for the CDR3: TGCAGTGCTAGTGGGCTCTCTGGGGCCAACGTCCTGACTTTC.

In this sample, this clone turned up a few times. This chain links TRBV4-1 with TRBJ2-1, with D possibly being TRBD2 (5 bases). This CDR3 region has 16 residues. The V end lost 1 base, the J end lost 4 bases, and 14 bases lay between the germline ends. Germline V gene data show CDR1 as MGHRA and CDR2 as YSYEKL. For the CDR3, the DNA is TGCGCCAGCAGCCAAGTCGATTTGGTAGCGTACAATGAGCAGTTCTTC. Its protein product is CASSQVDLVAYNEQFF.

The chain has TRBV9 and TRBJ1-5; weak D call: TRBD1 (6 bases). Germline CDR1 SGDLS, CDR2 YYNGEE. The germline V and J ends were trimmed by 0 bases and 2 bases, with 6 bases remaining between them. The CDR3 totals 14 residues. Here the CDR3 DNA reads TGTGCCAGCAGCGTAGGACAGGGCAATCAGCCCCAGCATTTT. Translated: CASSVGQGNQPQHF.

The rearrangement links TRBV7-2 to TRBJ1-5; D is unclear. The V and J ends lost 5 bases and 5 bases respectively, with 10 bases between them. The CDR3 has 13 residues. Germline loops: CDR1 SGHTA, CDR2 FQGNSA. The chain's CDR3 is CASSRDPDQPQHF. CDR3 DNA sequence: TGTGCCAGCAGCCGCGACCCAGATCAGCCCCAGCATTTT.

CDR3 sequence: CASSSSGGTGELFF. In nucleotides, the CDR3 is TGTGCCAGCAGCTCCTCGGGGGGAACCGGGGAGCTGTTTTTT. The chain carries TRBV7-3 and TRBJ2-2; TRBD2 aligns across 7 bases. The V gene's germline CDR1 is SGHTA and CDR2 FQGTGA. The CDR3 is 14 amino acids. V lost 4 bases, J lost 5 bases, and 4 bases stayed unmatched.

V gene TRBV19 combines with J gene TRBJ1-1, with unresolved D. Germline V gene data show CDR1 as LNHDA and CDR2 as SQIVND (reference sequence). V lost 6 bases to trimming and J lost 1 base, with 15 bases between them. The CDR3 runs to 15 residues. The CDR3 is CASRFIGSQNTEAFF. The DNA of the CDR3 is TGTGCCAGTAGATTCATCGGGTCCCAGAACACTGAAGCTTTCTTT.

V usage is TRBV27 and J usage is TRBJ1-5; TRBD1 matches at 7 bases. V gave up 3 bases and J gave up 6 bases; unmatched junction bases: 8. The CDR3 is made up of 15 amino acids. Looked up from germline, CDR1 is MNHEY and CDR2 is SMNVEV (reference sequence). CDR3 protein: CASSLLGGGFQPQHF. The CDR3 DNA reads as TGTGCCAGCAGTTTGTTAGGGGGCGGGTTTCAGCCCCAGCATTTT.

CDR3 region: CASSTGTGGNQPQHF. Written as DNA, the CDR3 is TGTGCCAGCAGCACCGGGACAGGGGGCAATCAGCCCCAGCATTTT. This chain joins TRBV7-6 and TRBJ1-5; 10 nucleotides line up with TRBD1. V gave up 5 bases and J gave up 2 bases; unmatched junction bases: 3. Germline CDR1 SGHVS, CDR2 FNYEAQ. This CDR3 spans 15 amino acids.

This chain connects TRBV6-5 to TRBJ2-7; D is ambiguous. V lost 5 bases, J lost 2 bases, and 13 bases lay in between. The CDR3 has 14 residues. Germline V CDR1 and CDR2: MNHEY, SVGAGI. CDR3 protein: CASSTLAIPYEQYF. CDR3 in DNA: TGTGCCAGCAGTACCCTCGCGATACCCTACGAGCAGTACTTC.

This clone has a handful of counts. The chain couples TRBV19 to TRBJ1-5, with 7 bases fitting TRBD1. Germline CDR1 reads LNHDA; CDR2 reads SQIVND (reference sequence). The CDR3 loop spans 15 amino acids. The junction had 8 bases not matched to a gene; V was cut back by 3 bases and J by 6 bases. The DNA of the CDR3 is TGTGCCAGTAGTATTACAGGGGATTATGTTCAGCCCCAGCATTTT. This sequence encodes CASSITGDYVQPQHF.

The rearrangement joins TRBV11-3 to TRBJ1-1; D gene unclear. Per the germline V gene, CDR1 is SGHNT and CDR2 is YENEEA. The germline V and J ends were trimmed by 2 bases and 7 bases, with 11 bases remaining between them. The CDR3 length is 13 residues. Written as DNA, the CDR3 is TGTGCCAGCAGCTTATTAAGGGTTGATGAAGCTTTCTTT. As protein: CASSLLRVDEAFF.

This clone is a singleton in its sample. This sequence joins TRBV6-2 or TRBV6-3 and TRBJ1-3; D ambiguous. V gave up 5 bases and J gave up 3 bases, with 5 bases separating them. Germline V gene data show CDR1 as MNHEY and CDR2 as SVGEGT. This CDR3 contains 12 residues. The CDR3 loop is CASSLIGNTIYF. The CDR3 bases are TGTGCCAGCAGTCTGATTGGAAACACCATATATTTT.

This chain connects TRBV3-1 (or the pseudogene TRBV3-2) to TRBJ1-2; D remains unclear. CDR3 length: 11 amino acids. Trimming removed 1 base from V and 8 bases from J, with 5 bases in between. Germline lookup yields CDR1 LGHDT and CDR2 YNNKEL (reference sequence). The CDR3 loop reads CASSQGGGYTF. In DNA form, the CDR3 reads TGTGCCAGCAGCCAAGGAGGAGGCTACACCTTC.

The genes are TRBV7-2 and TRBJ1-5; a possible D gene is TRBD1 (5 bases). V was shortened by 0 bases and J by 2 bases, with 8 bases between the two germline ends. The CDR3 has 15 amino acids. Germline lookup yields CDR1 SGHTA and CDR2 FQGNSA. The CDR3 is CASSLAGGGNQPQHF. The CDR3 region has the DNA TGTGCCAGCAGCTTAGCTGGAGGGGGCAATCAGCCCCAGCATTTT.

V is TRBV19 and J is TRBJ1-2, with TRBD1 identical over 7 bases. In germline, CDR1 is LNHDA, CDR2 SQIVND (reference sequence). The CDR3 contains 14 residues. The ends lost 4 bases at V and 3 bases at J; junction bases unmatched: 5. DNA for the CDR3: TGTGCCAGTAGTAGAGGGACAGACTACTATGGCTACACCTTC. Translation gives CASSRGTDYYGYTF.

This clone turned up a few times. This sequence joins TRBV5-4 and TRBJ1-3; D remains unclear. Germline V gene sequence: CDR1 SGHNT, CDR2 YYREEE (reference sequence). The CDR3 sequence is 15 residues long. V gave up 5 bases and J gave up 0 bases, with 12 bases separating them. The CDR3 loop reads CASSYDGGSGNTIYF. DNA for the CDR3: TGTGCCAGCAGTTATGACGGAGGCTCTGGAAACACCATATATTTT.

The chain employs TRBV30 and TRBJ2-2, with 11 bases identical to TRBD2. This CDR3 comprises 17 residues. Germline assignment: CDR1 GTSNPN and CDR2 SVGIG (reference sequence). V trimming: 3 bases; J trimming: 6 bases; junction bases outside the gene matches: 12. DNA of the CDR3: TGTGCCTGGAGCATAAGCCTAGCGGGGGGCGGGGCCGGGGAGCTGTTTTTT. Its protein product is CAWSISLAGGGAGELFF.

This chain links TRBV5-4 with TRBJ2-3; TRBD2 aligns across 7 bases. Germline-derived CDR1 and CDR2 are SGHNT and YYREEE (reference sequence). V was pared by 2 bases and J by 2 bases, with 8 bases of the junction left unmatched. The CDR3 covers 16 residues. CDR3 protein: CASSLPGLLVTDTQYF. DNA for the CDR3: TGTGCCAGCAGCTTACCGGGACTACTTGTCACAGATACGCAGTATTTT.

Worth noting for this clone: One end of the junction is discordant with germline, which a read error may explain. The chain couples TRBV19 to TRBJ2-2; D is perhaps TRBD2 (5 bases). CDR3 size: 14 residues. The germline gives CDR1 LNHDA, CDR2 SQIVND (reference sequence). CDR3 DNA sequence: TGTGCCAGTAGTATAGTGACGAACACCGGGGAGCTGCTTTTT. Translation: CASSIVTNTGELLF.

The CDR3 DNA is TGTGCCAGTAGTATGGGACAAACAGATACGCAGTATTTT. This translates into CASSMGQTDTQYF. V usage is TRBV19 and J usage is TRBJ2-3, with D perhaps matching TRBD1 (6 bases). Looked up from germline, CDR1 is LNHDA and CDR2 is SQIVND (reference sequence). CDR3 length: 13 residues. The V end was cut by 3 bases, the J end by 3 bases, with 7 bases between.